This T cell receptor beta chain stems from a study of blood T cell repertoires in COVID-19. The wider study: Samples came from the United States, Italy and Spain, spanning acute and convalescent COVID-19. From T cells, B-cell-depleted T cells, or PBMCs came the material, which was cDNA or gDNA.

In the original analysis: Amplification with reference gene primers provided the estimates of nucleated cell counts. Here immunoSEQ multiplex PCR was the method, and the copy in TCRdb shows in-frame clones only, minus some. Clone size and the V and J calls come from that table; the DNA yielded D and trimming. The sample has some 110,000 clones, less than 80% seen once. CDR1 and CDR2 from the germline V gene are SGHTA and FQGTGA. The CDR3 totals 16 residues. Trimming took 5 bases from V and 2 from J, leaving 17 bases between them. Sequencing input: peripheral blood. The receptor was derived from a man aged 50-60 years with acute or convalescent COVID-19. This chain links TRBV7-3 with TRBJ2-3; TRBD2 might be the D (5 bases). As DNA, the CDR3 is TGTGCCAGCAGCGCGGCCGAGAGGGATTACACAGATACGCAGTATTTT. Protein product: CASSAAERDYTDTQYF.